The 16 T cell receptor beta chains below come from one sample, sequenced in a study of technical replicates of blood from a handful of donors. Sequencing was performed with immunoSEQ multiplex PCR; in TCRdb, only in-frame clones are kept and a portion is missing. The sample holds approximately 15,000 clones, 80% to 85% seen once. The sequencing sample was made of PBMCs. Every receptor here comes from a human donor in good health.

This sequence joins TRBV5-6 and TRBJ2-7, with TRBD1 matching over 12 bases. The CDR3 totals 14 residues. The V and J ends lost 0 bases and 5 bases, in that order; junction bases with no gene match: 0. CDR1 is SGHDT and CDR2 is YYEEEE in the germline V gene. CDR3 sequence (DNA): TGTGCCAGCAGCTTGGGGGACAGGGGGCACGAGCAGTACTTC. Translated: CASSLGDRGHEQYF.

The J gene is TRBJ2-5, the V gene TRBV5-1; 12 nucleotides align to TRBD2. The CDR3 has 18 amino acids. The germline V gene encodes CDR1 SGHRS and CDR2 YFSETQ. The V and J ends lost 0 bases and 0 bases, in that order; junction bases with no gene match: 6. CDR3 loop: CASSLGLAGEVYQETQYF. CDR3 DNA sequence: TGCGCCAGCAGCTTGGGACTAGCGGGAGAGGTTTACCAAGAGACCCAGTACTTC.

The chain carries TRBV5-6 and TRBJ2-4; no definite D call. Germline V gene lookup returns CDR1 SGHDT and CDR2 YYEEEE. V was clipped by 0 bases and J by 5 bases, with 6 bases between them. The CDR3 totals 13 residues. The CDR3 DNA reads TGTGCCAGCAGCTTGGCCGGTCAAAACATTCAGTACTTC. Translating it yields CASSLAGQNIQYF.

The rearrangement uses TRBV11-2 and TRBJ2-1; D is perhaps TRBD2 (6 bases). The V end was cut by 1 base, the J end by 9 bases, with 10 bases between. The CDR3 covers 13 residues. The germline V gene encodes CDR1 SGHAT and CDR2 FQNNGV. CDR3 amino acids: CASSLGDWGEQFF. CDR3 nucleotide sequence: TGTGCCAGCAGCTTAGGGGACTGGGGTGAGCAGTTCTTC.

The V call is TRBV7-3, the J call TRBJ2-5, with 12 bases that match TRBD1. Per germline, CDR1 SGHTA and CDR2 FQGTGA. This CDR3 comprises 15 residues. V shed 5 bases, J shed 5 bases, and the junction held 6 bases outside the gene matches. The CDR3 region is CASSPSGTGGETQYF. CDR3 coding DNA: TGTGCCAGCAGCCCCTCCGGGACAGGGGGCGAGACCCAGTACTTC.

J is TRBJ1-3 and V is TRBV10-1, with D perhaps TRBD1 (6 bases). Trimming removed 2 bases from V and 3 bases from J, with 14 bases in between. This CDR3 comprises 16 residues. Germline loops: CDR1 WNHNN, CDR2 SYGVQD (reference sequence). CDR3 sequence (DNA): TGCGCCAGCAGTGAGCCTACAGGGACGAGTGGAAACACCATATATTTT. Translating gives CASSEPTGTSGNTIYF.

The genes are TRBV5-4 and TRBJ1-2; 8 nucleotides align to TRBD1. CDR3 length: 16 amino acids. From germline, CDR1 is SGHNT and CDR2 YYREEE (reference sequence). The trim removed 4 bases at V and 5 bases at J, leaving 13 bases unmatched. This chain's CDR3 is CASSPGGAESLYGYTF. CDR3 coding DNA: TGTGCCAGCAGCCCAGGGGGCGCGGAGTCGTTGTATGGCTACACCTTC.

The CDR3 DNA reads as TGTGCCAGCAGCCAAGAAGGCAGGTGGAAAGAGACCCAGTACTTC. It yields the protein CASSQEGRWKETQYF. The chain recombines TRBV14 with TRBJ2-5; unclear D gene. Germline loops: CDR1 SGHDN, CDR2 FVKESK. Trimming took off 0 bases at V and 3 bases at J, with 11 bases between the two ends. The CDR3 contains 15 residues.

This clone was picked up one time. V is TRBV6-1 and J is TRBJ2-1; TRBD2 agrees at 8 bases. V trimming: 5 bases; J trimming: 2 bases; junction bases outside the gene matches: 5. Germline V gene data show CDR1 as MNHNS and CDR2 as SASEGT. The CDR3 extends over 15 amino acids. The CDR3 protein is CASSTGGGTYNEQFF. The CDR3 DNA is TGTGCCAGCAGTACCGGGGGGGGCACCTACAATGAGCAGTTCTTC.

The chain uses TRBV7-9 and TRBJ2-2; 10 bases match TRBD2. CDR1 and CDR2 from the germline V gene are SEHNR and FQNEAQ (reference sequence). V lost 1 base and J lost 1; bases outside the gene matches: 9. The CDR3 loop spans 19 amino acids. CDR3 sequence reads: CASSLVLAGVGVNTGELFF. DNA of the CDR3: TGTGCCAGCAGCTTAGTTCTAGCGGGAGTTGGGGTGAACACCGGGGAGCTGTTTTTT. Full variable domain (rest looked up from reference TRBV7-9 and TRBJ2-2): DTGVSQNPRHKITKRGQNVTFRCDPISEHNRLYWYRQTLGQGPEFLTYFQNEAQLEKSRLLSDRFSAERPKGSFSTLEIQRTEQGDSAMYLCASSLVLAGVGVNTGELFFGEGSRLTVL.

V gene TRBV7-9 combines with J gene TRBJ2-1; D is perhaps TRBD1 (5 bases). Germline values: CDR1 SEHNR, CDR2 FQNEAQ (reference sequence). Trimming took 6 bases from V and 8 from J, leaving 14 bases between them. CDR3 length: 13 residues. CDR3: CASSVTSGHEQFF. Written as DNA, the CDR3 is TGTGCCAGCAGTGTGACATCAGGGCATGAGCAGTTCTTC.

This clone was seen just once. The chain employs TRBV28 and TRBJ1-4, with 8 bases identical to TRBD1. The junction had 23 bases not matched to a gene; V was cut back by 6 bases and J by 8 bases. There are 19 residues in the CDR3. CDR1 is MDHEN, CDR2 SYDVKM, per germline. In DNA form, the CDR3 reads TGTGCCAGCAGAACTCCGAAAGCACCCGACAGGGGACTAAGGGAAAAACTGTTTTTT. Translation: CASRTPKAPDRGLREKLFF.

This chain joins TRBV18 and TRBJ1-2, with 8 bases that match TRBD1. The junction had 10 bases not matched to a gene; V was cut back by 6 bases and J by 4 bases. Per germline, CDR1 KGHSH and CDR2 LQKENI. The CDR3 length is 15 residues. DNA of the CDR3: TGTGCCAGCTCCCCAACCGGACAGGGCCGCTATGGCTACACCTTC. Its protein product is CASSPTGQGRYGYTF.

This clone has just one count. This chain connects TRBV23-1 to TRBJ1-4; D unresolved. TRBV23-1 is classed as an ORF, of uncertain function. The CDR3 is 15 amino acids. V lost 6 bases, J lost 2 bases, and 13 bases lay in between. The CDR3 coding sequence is TGCGCCAGCAGCCGCGGAACGCACACTAATGAAAAACTGTTTTTT. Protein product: CASSRGTHTNEKLFF.

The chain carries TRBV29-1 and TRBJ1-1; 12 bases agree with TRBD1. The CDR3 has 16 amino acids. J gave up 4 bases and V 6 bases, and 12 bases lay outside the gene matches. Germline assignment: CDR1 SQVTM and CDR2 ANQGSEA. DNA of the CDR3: TGCAGCGTCCCGGGACAGGGGGCCTATTATGGCACTGAAGCTTTCTTT. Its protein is CSVPGQGAYYGTEAFF.

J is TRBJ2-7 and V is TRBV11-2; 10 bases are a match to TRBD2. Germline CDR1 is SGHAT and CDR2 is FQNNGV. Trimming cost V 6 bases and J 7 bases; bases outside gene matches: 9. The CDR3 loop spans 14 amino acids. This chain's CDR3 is CASSVAGGPWEQYF. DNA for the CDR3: TGTGCCAGCAGTGTAGCGGGGGGCCCCTGGGAGCAGTACTTC.